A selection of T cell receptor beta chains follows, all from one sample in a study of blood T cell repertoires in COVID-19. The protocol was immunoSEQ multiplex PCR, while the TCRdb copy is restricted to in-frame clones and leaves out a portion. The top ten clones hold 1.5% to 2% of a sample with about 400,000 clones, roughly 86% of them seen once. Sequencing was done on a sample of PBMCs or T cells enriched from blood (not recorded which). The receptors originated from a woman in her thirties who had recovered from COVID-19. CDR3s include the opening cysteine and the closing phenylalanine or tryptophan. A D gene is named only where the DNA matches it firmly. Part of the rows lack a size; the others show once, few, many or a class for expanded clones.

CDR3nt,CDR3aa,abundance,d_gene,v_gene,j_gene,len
TGTGCCAGCAGCGCTCCTTCGGGACTACAGTACAATGAGCAGTTCTTC,CASSAPSGLQYNEQFF,-,TRBD2,TRBV9,TRBJ2-1,16
TGCGCCAGCAGCTTGGATGGCGGGGGGTTCACCTACGAGCAGTACTTC,CASSLDGGGFTYEQYF,-,TRBD2,TRBV5-1,TRBJ2-7,16
TGTGCCAGCAGTACTTTTCCTCAAAATAATTCACCCCTCCACTTT,CASSTFPQNNSPLHF,-,-,TRBV28,TRBJ1-6,15
TGCGCCAGCAGTCAAACAGGGTCTTTGGGAACCACCTATTCACCCCTCCACTTT,CASSQTGSLGTTYSPLHF,-,-,TRBV5-1,TRBJ1-6,18
TGTGCCAGCAGCATCCCGTCGACTAGTTACCAAGAGACCCAGTACTTC,CASSIPSTSYQETQYF,-,-,TRBV7-2,TRBJ2-5,16
TGTGCCAGCAGCGGGACCCAGGGAGGCACTGAAGCTTTCTTT,CASSGTQGGTEAFF,once,-,TRBV7-8,TRBJ1-1,14
TGCAGCGTGGGACAAGCCGGGGAGCTGTTTTTT,CSVGQAGELFF,few,-,TRBV29-1,TRBJ2-2,11
TGTGCCAGCAGTGAGCGGGGAATCTCCTACAATGAGCAGTTCTTC,CASSERGISYNEQFF,-,-,TRBV6-1,TRBJ2-1,15
TGTGCCAGCAGTTGGCTCGAGGCGGGAGACTCAGATACGCAGTATTTT,CASSWLEAGDSDTQYF,-,TRBD2,TRBV28,TRBJ2-3,16
TGTGCCAGCTTACTAGGTCAGGCCTACAATGAGCAGTTCTTC,CASLLGQAYNEQFF,-,-,TRBV6-5,TRBJ2-1,14
TGTGCCAGCAGCTTTGAGGTCAGACAGGGCCGCGACACTGAAGCTTTCTTT,CASSFEVRQGRDTEAFF,-,TRBD1,TRBV5-8,TRBJ1-1,17
TGTGCCAGCGGGACTTACACCATATATTTT,CASGTYTIYF,-,-,TRBV2,TRBJ1-3,10
TGTGCCAGCAGTGGGCCAAGGACTAGCGGGAGTCCCCACTACGAGCAGTACTTC,CASSGPRTSGSPHYEQYF,-,TRBD2,TRBV2,TRBJ2-7,18
TGTGCCAGCAGCTTATCGGGAAACTCTGGAAACACCATATATTTT,CASSLSGNSGNTIYF,few,-,TRBV7-3,TRBJ1-3,15
TGTGCCAGCAGCTTAATCGGGGGTGGAGGCTACACCTTC,CASSLIGGGGYTF,-,-,TRBV7-3,TRBJ1-2,13
TGCGCCAGCAGCCAATGGAGTACCACAGATACGCAGTATTTT,CASSQWSTTDTQYF,-,-,TRBV4-1,TRBJ2-3,14
TGTGCCAGCAGTTCCGCGGGAGGAGAGAACGAGCAGTACTTC,CASSSAGGENEQYF,-,TRBD2,TRBV27,TRBJ2-7,14
TGTGCCAGCAGCTTTTCGCTAGCGGGAGTTATGGATACGCAGTATTTT,CASSFSLAGVMDTQYF,-,TRBD2,TRBV7-9,TRBJ2-3,16
TGTGCCAGCAGCCAAGTTCTGGGACTAGCCCCCTACGAGCAGTACTTC,CASSQVLGLAPYEQYF,-,TRBD2,TRBV3-1/TRBV3-2,TRBJ2-7,16
TGTGCCAGCTCAGAGCTACGTCGGGTCGGAAACTACGAGCAGTACTTC,CASSELRRVGNYEQYF,-,-,TRBV18,TRBJ2-7,16
TGTGCCAGCAGCTTAGGTAAGGCAGGGGGCAGGAACACCATATATTTT,CASSLGKAGGRNTIYF,many,TRBD1,TRBV7-9,TRBJ1-3,16
TGTGCCAGCAGCAAGGGGGTTTCAAATCAGCCCCAGCATTTT,CASSKGVSNQPQHF,-,-,TRBV9,TRBJ1-5,14
TGTGCCAGCAGCGAACAGGGGGCTGGTTACAATGAGCAGTTCTTC,CASSEQGAGYNEQFF,-,TRBD1,TRBV9,TRBJ2-1,15
TGTGCCAGCAGTGAAGGCAGGCATAGCAATCAGCCCCAGCATTTT,CASSEGRHSNQPQHF,-,-,TRBV2,TRBJ1-5,15
TGCGCCAGCAGCCAAGTACCGGGGGGCTTGGGTGGCTACACCTTC,CASSQVPGGLGGYTF,-,-,TRBV4-1,TRBJ1-2,15
TGTGCCAGCAGCTTAGCGTTGGAGTTGGGTGAGCAGTTCTTC,CASSLALELGEQFF,-,-,TRBV7-9,TRBJ2-1,14
TGTGCCAGCAGGTACAGGGTGTCGGACTATGGCTACACCTTC,CASRYRVSDYGYTF,few,-,TRBV5-6,TRBJ1-2,14
TGCGCCAGCAGCCAAGTACGGTTGGACAGGGCCAAGACTGAAGCTTTCTTT,CASSQVRLDRAKTEAFF,-,TRBD1,TRBV4-1,TRBJ1-1,17
TGTGCCTGGAGTGTACTGTCGGAGCTGTTTTTT,CAWSVLSELFF,-,-,TRBV30,TRBJ2-2,11
TGCGCCAGCAGCTTACAGGGGGGGACTGAAGCTTTCTTT,CASSLQGGTEAFF,-,TRBD1,TRBV5-1,TRBJ1-1,13
TGTGCCAGCAGAAACAGGGGGCGCTCAGCCTACGAGCAGTACTTC,CASRNRGRSAYEQYF,-,TRBD1,TRBV6-5,TRBJ2-7,15
TGTGCCAGCAGTTACTCGAGGGACTATGGCTACACCTTC,CASSYSRDYGYTF,-,-,TRBV6-2/TRBV6-3,TRBJ1-2,13
TGTGCCAGCAGCGTAGGATTCAATACTATATCTGGAAACACCATATATTTT,CASSVGFNTISGNTIYF,-,-,TRBV9,TRBJ1-3,17
TGTGCCAGCAGTTTTCGACAGGGATTTAATTCACCCCTCCACTTT,CASSFRQGFNSPLHF,-,TRBD1,TRBV27,TRBJ1-6,15
TGTGCCAGCAGCCAAGACGTGAGACAGCCCCAGCATTTT,CASSQDVRQPQHF,-,-,TRBV3-1/TRBV3-2,TRBJ1-5,13
TGTGCCAGCAGCTTGTTAACAGCGGATGGCTACACCTTC,CASSLLTADGYTF,-,-,TRBV5-5,TRBJ1-2,13
TGTGCCAGCAGCGGGCGGGGGGGCCATTACGAGCAGTACTTC,CASSGRGGHYEQYF,-,TRBD2,TRBV13,TRBJ2-7,14
TGTGCCATCACCTCCCCTGGGCAGAACACCATATATTTT,CAITSPGQNTIYF,-,-,TRBV10-3,TRBJ1-3,13
TGTGCCTGGAGTTGGGGCAGTCCCTCTGGAAACACCATATATTTT,CAWSWGSPSGNTIYF,-,-,TRBV30,TRBJ1-3,15
TGCAGCGTTGGGCCAGACAGGTTCTCTGGGGCCAACGTCCTGACTTTC,CSVGPDRFSGANVLTF,-,-,TRBV29-1,TRBJ2-6,16
TGCGCCAGCAGTGGCGGGCGGGAGCTTCGGCAAGAGACCCAGTACTTC,CASSGGRELRQETQYF,-,TRBD2,TRBV10-2,TRBJ2-5,16